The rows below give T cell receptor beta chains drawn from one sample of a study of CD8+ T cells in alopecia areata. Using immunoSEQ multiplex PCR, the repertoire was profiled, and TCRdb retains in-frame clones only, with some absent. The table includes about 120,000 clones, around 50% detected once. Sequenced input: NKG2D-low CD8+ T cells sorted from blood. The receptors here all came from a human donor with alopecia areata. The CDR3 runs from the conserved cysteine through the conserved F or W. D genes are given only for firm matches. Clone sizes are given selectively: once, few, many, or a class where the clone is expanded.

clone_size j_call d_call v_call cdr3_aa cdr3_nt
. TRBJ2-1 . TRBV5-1 CASSEGFRNEQFF TGCGCCAGCAGCGAGGGATTCAGGAATGAGCAGTTCTTC
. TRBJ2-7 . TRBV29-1 CSVQKAGYEQYF TGCAGCGTACAAAAGGCAGGGTACGAGCAGTACTTC
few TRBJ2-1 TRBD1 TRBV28 CASSPPGQAYNEQFF TGTGCCAGCAGTCCGCCGGGACAGGCCTACAATGAGCAGTTCTTC
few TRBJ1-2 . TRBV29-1 CSVAGVGGRGYTF TGCAGCGTCGCGGGGGTCGGTGGAAGAGGCTACACCTTC
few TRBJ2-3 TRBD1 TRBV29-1 CSVRDREDTQYF TGCAGCGTCCGGGACAGGGAGGATACGCAGTATTTT
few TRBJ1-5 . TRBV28 CASSSLGYSNQPQHF TGTGCCAGCAGCTCCTTAGGTTATAGCAATCAGCCCCAGCATTTT
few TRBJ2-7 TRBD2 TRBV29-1 CSVVSRLAGESSYEQYF TGCAGCGTTGTATCCCGGCTAGCGGGGGAAAGCTCCTACGAGCAGTACTTC
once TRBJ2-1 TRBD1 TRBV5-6 CASSRTGQGPDNEQFF TGTGCCAGCAGCAGGACAGGGCAAGGCCCTGACAATGAGCAGTTCTTC
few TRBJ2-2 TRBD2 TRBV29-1 CSGTSVNTGELFF TGCAGCGGAACTAGCGTGAACACCGGGGAGCTGTTTTTT
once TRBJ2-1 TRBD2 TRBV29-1 CSATGGAAYNEQFF TGCAGCGCCACGGGGGGGGCAGCCTACAATGAGCAGTTCTTC
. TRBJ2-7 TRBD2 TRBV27 CASSSGLQSYEQYF TGTGCCAGCAGTTCGGGACTACAATCCTACGAGCAGTACTTC
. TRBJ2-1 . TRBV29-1 CSVEPSSYNEQFF TGCAGCGTTGAACCCAGCTCCTACAATGAGCAGTTCTTC
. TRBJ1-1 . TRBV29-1 CSVSITPPEGAFF TGCAGCGTTTCGATTACTCCCCCCGAAGGGGCTTTCTTT
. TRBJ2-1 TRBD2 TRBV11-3 CASSILAGGPNEQFF TGTGCCAGCAGCATACTAGCGGGGGGGCCTAATGAGCAGTTCTTC
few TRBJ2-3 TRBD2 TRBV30 CAWRNLLAGVTDTQYF TGTGCCTGGAGGAACCTACTAGCGGGGGTCACAGATACGCAGTATTTT
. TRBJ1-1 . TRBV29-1 CSVRAQNTEAFF TGCAGCGTTCGAGCCCAGAACACTGAAGCTTTCTTT
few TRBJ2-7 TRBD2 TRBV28 CASSLLSVAGGPREQYF TGTGCCAGCAGCCTCCTCTCTGTAGCGGGAGGGCCGCGGGAGCAGTACTTC
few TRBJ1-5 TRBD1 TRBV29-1 CSVGTGVSNQPQHF TGCAGCGTGGGGACAGGGGTTAGCAATCAGCCCCAGCATTTT
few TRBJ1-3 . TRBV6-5 CASSKGREVDTIYF TGTGCCAGCAGCAAAGGACGGGAAGTGGACACCATATATTTT
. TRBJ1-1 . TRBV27 CASSGINTEAFF TGTGCCAGCAGCGGAATTAACACTGAAGCTTTCTTT
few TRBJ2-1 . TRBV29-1 CSVKTQYNEQFF TGCAGCGTTAAGACACAGTACAATGAGCAGTTCTTC
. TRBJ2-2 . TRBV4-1 CASSLRGLDTGELFF TGCGCCAGCAGCCTTAGAGGGCTAGACACCGGGGAGCTGTTTTTT
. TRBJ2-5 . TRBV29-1 CSVEPEGETQYF TGCAGCGTTGAGCCGGAGGGGGAGACCCAGTACTTC
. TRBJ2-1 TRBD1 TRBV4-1 CASSRVTGGYNEQFF TGCGCCAGCAGCCGAGTGACAGGGGGATACAATGAGCAGTTCTTC
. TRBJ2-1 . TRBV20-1 CSATLGGEQFF TGCAGTGCTACCCTAGGGGGTGAGCAGTTCTTC
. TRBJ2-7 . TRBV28 CASSGRTGTTYEQYF TGTGCCAGCAGTGGACGTACCGGGACAACCTACGAGCAGTACTTC
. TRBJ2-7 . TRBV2 CASSEGAESYEQYF TGTGCCAGCAGTGAGGGGGCGGAATCCTACGAGCAGTACTTC
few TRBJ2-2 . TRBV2 CASSVGTELFF TGTGCCAGCAGTGTCGGGACGGAGCTGTTTTTT
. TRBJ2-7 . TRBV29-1 CSVEDSNEQYF TGCAGCGTTGAAGATTCAAACGAGCAGTACTTC
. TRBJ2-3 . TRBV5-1 CASSHLQDTQYF TGCGCCAGCAGCCACCTACAAGATACGCAGTATTTT
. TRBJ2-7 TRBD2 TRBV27 CASSAGRGNEQYF TGTGCCAGCAGTGCTGGGAGGGGCAACGAGCAGTACTTC
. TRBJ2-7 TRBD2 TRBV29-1 CSVVGGSSYEQYF TGCAGCGTGGTCGGCGGGAGCTCCTACGAGCAGTACTTC
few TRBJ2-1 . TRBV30 CASRTGTNYNEQFF TGTGCCTCGAGGACAGGGACTAATTACAATGAGCAGTTCTTC
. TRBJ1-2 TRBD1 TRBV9 CASSATGAGYGYTF TGTGCCAGCAGCGCGACAGGGGCCGGCTATGGCTACACCTTC
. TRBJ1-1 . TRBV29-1 CSHPGRNTEAFF TGCAGCCACCCCGGCCGGAACACTGAAGCTTTCTTT
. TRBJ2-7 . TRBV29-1 CSVPNPDRNYEQYF TGCAGCGTCCCAAACCCAGACCGAAACTACGAGCAGTACTTC
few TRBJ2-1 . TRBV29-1 CSVDLGLGNNEQFF TGCAGCGTTGATTTGGGACTGGGGAACAATGAGCAGTTCTTC
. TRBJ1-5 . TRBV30 CAWTTGSNQPQHF TGTGCCTGGACAACAGGAAGCAATCAGCCCCAGCATTTT